These T cell receptor beta chains were read from a single sample in a study of T-cell reconstitution after alpha-beta-depleted transplantation in children. One entry per CDR3 protein results from TCRdb running MiXCR on the PCR reads. Of some 530,000 distinct CDR3 sequences in the sample, approximately 13% were seen once. Specimen: PBMCs from the stem cell graft donor, collected from the stem cell graft. These receptors all stem from a human donor who donated a stem cell graft to a child with combined immunodeficiency. CDR3s leave out the opening cysteine and the closing phenylalanine or tryptophan. Each record gives: clone size, V gene, CDR3 protein. Some rows have no size entry. The others give once, few or many, or a class for an expanded clone.

few,TRBV12-3/TRBV12-4,ASSLHSTGVVGYT
-,TRBV4-2,ASSPGLLAGGGTGELF
-,TRBV5-1,ASSPEGGGGGYT
-,TRBV4-3,ASSQSFFKIAKNIQY
few,TRBV20-1,SARRTGLNQPQH
-,TRBV7-3,ASSSWVKGRYEQY
many,TRBV11-2,ASSLAGKYNEQF
-,TRBV3-1,ASSRVSGANVLT
many,TRBV12-5,ASGLSGNTEAF
-,TRBV4-3,ASSQGAIAGELF
many,TRBV20-1,SASLAGGHNEQF
-,TRBV7-2,ASSPVPNYGYT
-,TRBV7-9,ASSLQGSLYEQY
-,TRBV29-1,SVEMVDRCSYEQY
few,TRBV7-9,ASAGTSGLQETQY
-,TRBV7-8,ASSSRVSNTEAF
-,TRBV19,ASSPREKSYEQY
few,TRBV3-1,ASSQLTRQGAKDYGYT
-,TRBV20-1,SARSRTVGTQY
many,TRBV29-1,SVGGGGNTEAF
-,TRBV10-3,AISGGKTLSTDTQY
-,TRBV4-3,ASSRDQTSGLYEQY
few,TRBV9,ASSSGTTNYNEQF
-,TRBV5-5,ASSVGQASNQPQH
-,TRBV20-1,SARGGSETQY
many,TRBV4-1,ASSQSEGLLHEQY
many,TRBV15,ATSKGQGYTDTQY
few,TRBV3-1,ASSQRGAGDEQF
-,TRBV18,ASSALTRSRHNEQF
few,TRBV12-3/TRBV12-4,ASTGTSGGETQY
-,TRBV7-2,ASSSSSGRNNEQF
many,TRBV29-1,SVASGVPNIQY
many,TRBV10-3,AAIDSGNTIY
-,TRBV9,ASSPPPSRAANRADTQY
-,TRBV11-3,ASSLHRQPYEQY
many,TRBV6-5,ASSYSVAGGLETQY
many,TRBV29-1,SVEGLGGVSYNEQF
many,TRBV15,ATSRDRGRGSYYEQY